This T cell receptor (beta chain) was captured by sequencing in a study of blood T cell repertoires in COVID-19. At the level of the study: Italy, Spain and the United States were the sources of the convalescent and acute COVID-19 samples. T cells, B-cell-depleted T cells, or PBMCs provided the cDNA or gDNA that served as material.

Authors' methods: Reference gene primer amplification gave nucleated cell count estimates. Produced via immunoSEQ multiplex PCR; TCRdb's table is partial and in-frame only. From that table come the V and J calls and clone size; the DNA was used to work out D and trimming. The table includes about 80,000 clones, approximately 83% detected once. Germline assignment: CDR1 SGDLS and CDR2 YYNGEE. With 2 bases removed from V and 3 bases from J, the gap between germline ends came to 22 bases. This CDR3 has 18 residues. This receptor was taken from a human donor in a cohort sampled during active COVID-19. Sequencing used peripheral blood. This chain connects TRBV9 to TRBJ2-3; TRBD2 is a possible D gene (7 bases). In DNA, the CDR3 is TGTGCCAGCAGCGTTAACACAGCGCGGGGGCGGCGGACAGATACGCAGTATTTT. Encoded protein: CASSVNTARGRRTDTQYF.